This is a list of T cell receptor beta chains from one sample in a study of T cells after yellow fever vaccination. TCRdb analysed the 5' RACE reads with MiXCR anew, one entry per CDR3 protein. The profile shows about 400,000 distinct CDR3 sequences, 9.5% to 13% of them singletons. The sequenced sample was PBMCs, obtained on the day of the first yellow fever vaccination. All receptors come from a man in his late teens or twenties who received the YFV17D yellow fever vaccine. Both conserved end residues are trimmed from each CDR3. A D gene is named only where the DNA matches it firmly. Size is stated for part of the rows, as once, few or many counts, or as a class when the clone is expanded.

few	TRBV7-2	TRBD1	TRBJ1-6	ASSFTTGVNSPLH
NA	TRBV4-3	NA	TRBJ2-6	ASSQEDRWGANVLT
few	TRBV5-1	NA	TRBJ2-4	ASSGGGAWY
NA	TRBV5-6	NA	TRBJ2-5	ASLKGIKKETQY
few	TRBV12-3/TRBV12-4	NA	TRBJ2-5	ASKSGRGPRMETQY
NA	TRBV11-3	NA	TRBJ2-1	ASSLRAGNGNEQF
many	TRBV9	TRBD2	TRBJ2-1	ASSVVPLLAGTLSSYNEQF
NA	TRBV7-2	TRBD1	TRBJ2-1	ASSSATGGAYNEQF
NA	TRBV12-3/TRBV12-4	NA	TRBJ1-1	ASRLGTEAF
NA	TRBV5-4	TRBD2	TRBJ2-5	ASSLGGSGGQETQY
few	TRBV5-1	TRBD1	TRBJ2-2	ASSLQGQGAGELF
NA	TRBV2	TRBD1	TRBJ1-4	ASSEAGQRTNEKLF
NA	TRBV11-2	NA	TRBJ2-4	ASSFSPQGANIQY
NA	TRBV11-3	NA	TRBJ1-1	ASSLDSEAF
NA	TRBV10-2	TRBD2	TRBJ2-1	ASLAGGLGEQF
NA	TRBV28	TRBD1	TRBJ1-2	ASSFGTGARGGYT
NA	TRBV18	NA	TRBJ1-2	ASSPVEVDYGYT
NA	TRBV4-2	NA	TRBJ2-5	ASSRGSYLETQY
few	TRBV20-1	TRBD1	TRBJ2-2	SAKRFTGTGANTGELF
NA	TRBV4-2	TRBD2	TRBJ2-1	ASSQEGTSYNEQF
NA	TRBV12-3/TRBV12-4	TRBD2	TRBJ2-2	ACIPVWSGGGGTGELF
NA	TRBV12-3/TRBV12-4	NA	TRBJ2-7	ASSFYDVYEQY